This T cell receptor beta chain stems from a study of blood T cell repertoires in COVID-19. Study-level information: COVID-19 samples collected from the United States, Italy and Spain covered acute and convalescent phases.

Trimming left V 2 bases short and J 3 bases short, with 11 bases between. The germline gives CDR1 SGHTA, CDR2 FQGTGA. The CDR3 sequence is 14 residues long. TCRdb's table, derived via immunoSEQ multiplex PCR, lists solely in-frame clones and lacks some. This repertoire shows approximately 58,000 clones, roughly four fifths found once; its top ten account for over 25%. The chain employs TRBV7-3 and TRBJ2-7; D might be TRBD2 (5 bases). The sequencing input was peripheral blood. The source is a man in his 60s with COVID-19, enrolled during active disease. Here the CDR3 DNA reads TGTGCCAGCAGCTTAGAGGGAAACAGCTACGAGCAGTACTTC. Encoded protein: CASSLEGNSYEQYF.